This TCR beta chain was sequenced during a study of blood T cells in healthy people across ages. Regarding the study as a whole: Significant beta diversity loss was already apparent by age roughly 43, declining roughly linearly.

CDR3 length: 16 amino acids. The germline V gene has CDR1 SGDLS and CDR2 YYNGEE. V lost 0 bases and J lost 2, with 13 bases in between. Regarding this clonotype: The antigen is not known.

A second PCR, run for about 7 to 12 cycles, used a sample-barcoded 5' primer plus a J-beta primer mix. Every single cDNA molecule received a tag from a template-switch adaptor with 12 random nucleotides. Each sample provided no less than 2.5 million CDR3-containing paired-end reads. From the 5' RACE reads, TCRdb called clonotypes with MiXCR, one entry per CDR3 protein. In the table there are some 700,000 distinct CDR3 sequences, more than 40% of which are singletons. V gene TRBV9 combines with J gene TRBJ2-3; the D gene is possibly TRBD2 (5 bases). This sequence originates from a woman in her sixties in good health. Source material: blood. The CDR3 DNA reads as TGTGCCAGCAGCGTAGACCCACTAGGTTTCACAGATACGCAGTATTTT. Its translation is CASSVDPLGFTDTQYF.